This record looks at one TCR beta chain sequence and its context. What it recognizes is unknown. The data belong to a study of blood T cells in healthy people across ages. Study-level points and caveats: PBMCs that were unsorted prevented a conclusive naive versus antigen-experienced comparison.

Next came a second PCR, run for about 6 to 11 cycles, which used a sample-barcoded 5' primer along with a J-beta primer mix. TCRdb reprocessed the 5' RACE reads via MiXCR and lists one record per CDR3 protein. The table records hundreds of thousands of distinct CDR3 sequences, roughly 43% of them present only once. Trimming cost V 5 bases and J 3 bases, with 21 bases left between them. There are 17 residues in the CDR3. This sequence was found in a man older than 75 in good health. V gene TRBV12-3 or TRBV12-4 combines with J gene TRBJ2-3; D is tentatively TRBD1 or TRBD2 (5 bases each). Sequencing was carried out using blood. The CDR3 DNA sequence: TGTGCCAGCAGTCGCTCCCGGGGCAGGGTGGTAACAGATACGCAGTATTTT. This encodes CASSRSRGRVVTDTQYF.